This T cell receptor beta chain came from a study of blood T cell repertoires in COVID-19. On the study more broadly: Specimens from acute and convalescent COVID-19 originated in the United States, Italy and Spain. T cells, B-cell-depleted T cells, or PBMCs provided the cDNA or gDNA that served as material.

Original data processing: Estimation of nucleated cell counts relied on the amplification of reference gene primers. This table comes from immunoSEQ multiplex PCR, and its TCRdb copy is limited to in-frame clones, with some not included. From that table come the V and J calls and clone size; the DNA was used to work out D and trimming. The sample shows approximately 300,000 clones, 80% to 90% of them seen only once. This receptor was identified in a woman aged 50 to 60 with acute or convalescent COVID-19. Material for sequencing was peripheral blood.

The CDR3 nucleotides read TGTGCCAGCAGAGCCAGGGGTTATAATGAAAAACTGTTTTTT. Amino acid sequence: CASRARGYNEKLFF. The chain is built from TRBV6-5 and TRBJ1-4; D may be TRBD1 (6 bases). Trimming left V 6 bases short and J 4 bases short, with 12 bases between. Germline CDR1 reads MNHEY; CDR2 reads SVGAGI. The CDR3 extends over 14 amino acids.